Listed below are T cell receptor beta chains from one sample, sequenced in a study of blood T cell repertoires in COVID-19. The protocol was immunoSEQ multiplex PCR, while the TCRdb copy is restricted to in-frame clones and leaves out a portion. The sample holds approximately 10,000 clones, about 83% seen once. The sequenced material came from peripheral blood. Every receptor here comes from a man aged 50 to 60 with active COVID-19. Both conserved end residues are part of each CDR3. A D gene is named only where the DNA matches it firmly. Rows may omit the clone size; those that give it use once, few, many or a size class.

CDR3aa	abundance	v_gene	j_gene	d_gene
CASSPSAYEQYF	.	TRBV12-3/TRBV12-4	TRBJ2-7	.
CASSPSQGDSNQPQHF	.	TRBV27	TRBJ1-5	TRBD1
CASSPALAGRYNEQFF	few	TRBV5-6	TRBJ2-1	TRBD2
CSVETPGGGHPYYEQYF	.	TRBV29-1	TRBJ2-7	.
CASSLLMGLAPEQFF	.	TRBV11-2	TRBJ2-1	TRBD2
CATPGVHNEQFF	.	TRBV6-5	TRBJ2-1	.
CASRTGVCTDTQYF	once	TRBV10-1	TRBJ2-3	.
CASSRQALRSPLHF	.	TRBV4-1	TRBJ1-6	.
CASSPTGDPQYF	.	TRBV27	TRBJ2-5	TRBD1
CASSGQNSNQPQHF	.	TRBV11-2	TRBJ1-5	TRBD1
CASGPSGSTETQYF	.	TRBV2	TRBJ2-5	TRBD2
CASRTGVSGELFF	.	TRBV6-5	TRBJ2-2	.
CASSYSTSGLEQYF	once	TRBV6-5	TRBJ2-7	.
CASSRDRSYEQYF	.	TRBV28	TRBJ2-7	TRBD1
CASSATREQFF	few	TRBV9	TRBJ2-1	.
CASSQEEGDAYNEQFF	.	TRBV4-1	TRBJ2-1	.
CSVEGRTGNYGYTF	once	TRBV29-1	TRBJ1-2	TRBD1
CASSLTPGGEGGGYEQYF	.	TRBV7-6	TRBJ2-7	.
CASSVNSGLLTDTQYF	.	TRBV5-6	TRBJ2-3	.
CASSYSRSSYTEAFF	.	TRBV6-5	TRBJ1-1	.
CASSVATSAGEQFF	.	TRBV9	TRBJ2-1	TRBD2
CASSLYPTGELFF	few	TRBV27	TRBJ2-2	.
CASSETSGMGTDTQYF	.	TRBV27	TRBJ2-3	TRBD2
CASSQPGQGVYEQYF	.	TRBV7-9	TRBJ2-7	TRBD1
CASSQDAGGQYGTQYF	.	TRBV4-1	TRBJ2-5	TRBD1
CASSVKTGKEQYF	.	TRBV5-1	TRBJ2-7	TRBD1
CASSLAGGLEIGTDTQYF	.	TRBV5-1	TRBJ2-3	TRBD2
CASSVGLAGEGDIQYF	.	TRBV19	TRBJ2-4	TRBD2
CASSKGGTGDTQYF	.	TRBV28	TRBJ2-3	.
CASSGLKDSGANVLTF	.	TRBV11-2	TRBJ2-6	.
CASSQGQGFSVADTQYF	.	TRBV14	TRBJ2-3	TRBD1
CACQLDPTYNEQFF	.	TRBV30	TRBJ2-1	.
CAIVTRNYNEQFF	.	TRBV7-2	TRBJ2-1	.
CASSYLAEDRTDTQYF	.	TRBV6-5	TRBJ2-3	TRBD2
CASSSDFQETQYF	.	TRBV13	TRBJ2-5	.
CASSPGLGRYEQYF	.	TRBV4-1	TRBJ2-7	.
CASSLYSASTDTQYF	.	TRBV28	TRBJ2-3	.
CASSPVLYEQYF	.	TRBV12-3/TRBV12-4	TRBJ2-7	.
CASSLRQETQYF	.	TRBV5-1	TRBJ2-5	.
CASSGLASLKSYF	.	TRBV2	TRBJ2-7	.
CAGPLRGEGRNEQFF	.	TRBV19	TRBJ2-1	TRBD2
CASGGQGRDTEAFF	.	TRBV25-1	TRBJ1-1	TRBD1
CASSIGGWNQPQHF	.	TRBV27	TRBJ1-5	TRBD1
CASSFRQGDEQYF	.	TRBV27	TRBJ2-7	TRBD1
CASSPFGGSGDEQYF	.	TRBV7-9	TRBJ2-7	.
CASSQDSGGDRGRGSYEQYF	.	TRBV4-2	TRBJ2-7	TRBD1
CASSQFIATGELFF	.	TRBV4-2	TRBJ2-2	.
CASSIDTGDSGNTIYF	few	TRBV19	TRBJ1-3	.
CASSLMPVGSGRDTDTQYF	.	TRBV27	TRBJ2-3	TRBD2
CSASNSGSNKNEQFF	.	TRBV20-1	TRBJ2-1	TRBD2
CATSRAQGNEQFF	.	TRBV15	TRBJ2-1	.
CASSYGTGQETQYF	.	TRBV6-5	TRBJ2-5	TRBD1
CASSRLIAGTDTQYF	.	TRBV6-5	TRBJ2-3	.
CASSLLDSPSYEQYF	.	TRBV7-9	TRBJ2-7	.
CAISESSLGGPSTDTQYF	.	TRBV10-3	TRBJ2-3	.
CASSPGTSGSNEQYF	.	TRBV27	TRBJ2-7	TRBD2
CAWSDLTGELFF	.	TRBV30	TRBJ2-2	.
CASSSHGSQYGYTF	.	TRBV7-9	TRBJ1-2	.
CASSWGQGAYEQYF	.	TRBV19	TRBJ2-7	TRBD1